The 27 T cell receptor beta chains in this list originate from one sample, sequenced in a study of cytomegalovirus exposure and HLA in healthy donors. Using immunoSEQ multiplex PCR, the repertoire was profiled, and TCRdb retains in-frame clones only, with some absent. The sample consists of roughly 200,000 clones, about 81% of them appearing once. Material: PBMCs. All receptors come from a woman aged 25 to 39 in good health and CMV-seronegative.

The genes are TRBV6-5 and TRBJ1-5; 7 positions match TRBD1. V lost 2 bases, J lost 4 bases, and 5 bases stayed unmatched. This CDR3 has 15 residues. The germline V gene has CDR1 MNHEY and CDR2 SVGAGI. The CDR3 protein is CASSYGGGSNQPQHF. CDR3 nucleotide sequence: TGTGCCAGCAGTTACGGAGGGGGCTCGAATCAGCCCCAGCATTTT.

The gene calls are TRBV18 and TRBJ2-7; TRBD1 matches 7 bases. CDR3 size: 15 residues. CDR1 and CDR2 (germline): KGHSH, LQKENI. The junction had 14 bases not matched to a gene; V was cut back by 6 bases and J by 6 bases. CDR3 nucleotides: TGTGCCAGCTCCTCTTCGGGCATCTGGACAGGCGAGCAGTACTTC. Encoded protein: CASSSSGIWTGEQYF.

V is TRBV19 and J is TRBJ2-7, with 10 bases identical to TRBD2. CDR3 size: 16 residues. V lost 8 bases and J lost 2; bases outside the gene matches: 12. Germline CDR1 reads LNHDA; CDR2 reads SQIVND (reference sequence). For the CDR3, the DNA is TGTGCCAGTTCGACTAGCGGGTCGGGCTACGCCTACGAGCAGTACTTC. It yields the protein CASSTSGSGYAYEQYF.

The chain employs TRBV9 and TRBJ2-1; 8 bases map to TRBD2. The CDR3 contains 15 residues. The J segment lost 5 bases and the V segment lost 0 bases, leaving 4 bases of the junction unmatched. The germline CDR1 and CDR2 sequences are SGDLS and YYNGEE. CDR3 region: CASSVGGGIHNEQFF. CDR3 DNA: TGTGCCAGCAGCGTAGGCGGGGGGATTCACAATGAGCAGTTCTTC.

The rearrangement joins TRBV4-1 to TRBJ2-2; D may be TRBD1 (6 bases). CDR3 length: 16 residues. The germline CDR1 and CDR2 sequences are MGHRA and YSYEKL. V gave up 4 bases and J gave up 7 bases, with 19 bases separating them. CDR3 loop: CASSPEHRQVIGELFF. CDR3 coding DNA: TGCGCCAGCAGCCCTGAACATAGACAGGTTATCGGGGAGCTGTTTTTT.

The J gene is TRBJ1-1, the V gene TRBV28; no clear D. V shed 1 base and J shed 8 bases, with 8 bases lying between them. The CDR3 spans 12 residues. The germline V gene has CDR1 MDHEN and CDR2 SYDVKM. CDR3 DNA: TGTGCCAGCAGTTTATTGTCCGGGGAAGCTTTCTTT. The encoded protein is CASSLLSGEAFF.

The rearrangement links TRBV2 to TRBJ1-4; the D is unclear. V dropped 8 bases and J dropped 8 bases, with 6 bases sitting between them. Germline CDR1 is SNHLY and CDR2 is FYNNEI. The CDR3 is made up of 10 amino acids. The CDR3 loop is CASYGEKLFF. CDR3 sequence (DNA): TGTGCCAGCTATGGCGAAAAACTGTTTTTT.

The chain recombines TRBV7-8 with TRBJ1-5; D is unresolved. Germline CDR1 and CDR2: SGHVS and FQNEAQ. The V and J ends lost 5 bases and 3 bases respectively, with 20 bases between them. CDR3 length: 17 amino acids. CDR3 in DNA: TGTGCCAGCAGCCGAGGGCGGGCAGCTGGTAACAATCAGCCCCAGCATTTT. Its translation is CASSRGRAAGNNQPQHF.

This clone has a handful of counts. Distinct nucleotide sequences in the sample also encode this CDR3. This rearrangement joins TRBV10-3 to TRBJ1-1; TRBD1 matches 9 bases. The CDR3 has 14 amino acids. Germline V lookup: CDR1 ENHRY, CDR2 SYGVKD. J gave up 0 bases and V 6 bases, and 2 bases lay outside the gene matches. The CDR3 nucleotides read TGTGCCATCAGCGGACAGGGGCTGAACACTGAAGCTTTCTTT. Translated, it gives CAISGQGLNTEAFF.

This clone has only a few counts. The rearrangement uses TRBV4-1 and TRBJ2-4; the D gene is possibly TRBD2 (5 bases). The germline V and J ends were trimmed by 1 base and 0 bases, with 22 bases remaining between them. This CDR3 region has 20 residues. Germline V gene sequence: CDR1 MGHRA, CDR2 YSYEKL. The CDR3 DNA reads as TGCGCCAGCAGCCAAGGATCGGGAAGGTATGAGCGTTTAGCCAAAAACATTCAGTACTTC. As protein: CASSQGSGRYERLAKNIQYF.

The rearrangement uses TRBV11-3 and TRBJ2-1; 9 bases are a match to TRBD1. The CDR3 consists of 14 residues. Germline CDR1 reads SGHNT; CDR2 reads YENEEA. The junction had 4 bases not matched to a gene; V was cut back by 1 base and J by 9 bases. The CDR3, as DNA: TGTGCCAGCAGCTTAGTTACAGGGGGCGGTGAGCAGTTCTTC. Translating gives CASSLVTGGGEQFF.

This chain uses TRBV11-2 with TRBJ2-1; weak D call: TRBD2 (5 bases). The V end was cut by 8 bases, the J end by 0 bases, with 11 bases between. Per the germline V gene, CDR1 is SGHAT and CDR2 is FQNNGV. CDR3 length equals 14 residues. This CDR3 is CASSVGSSYNEQFF. The CDR3 nucleotides are TGTGCCAGCTCCGTGGGGAGCTCCTACAATGAGCAGTTCTTC.

The chain combines TRBV7-8 with TRBJ2-1; maybe TRBD2 (6 bases). Germline assignment: CDR1 SGHVS and CDR2 FQNEAQ. The CDR3 runs 16 residues. With 5 bases removed from V and 6 bases from J, the gap between germline ends came to 20 bases. CDR3 in amino acids: CASSPEAGRVGNEQFF. The CDR3 coding sequence is TGTGCCAGCAGCCCTGAGGCGGGAAGGGTGGGCAATGAGCAGTTCTTC.

The rearrangement links TRBV6-9 to TRBJ2-1; D remains unclear. This CDR3 is built from 15 residues. Trimming left V 0 bases short and J 1 base short, with 7 bases between. In germline, CDR1 is MNHGY, CDR2 SVAAGI. CDR3 nucleotide sequence: TGTGCCAGCAGTTATTCGTCCCAGTCCTACAATGAGCAGTTCTTC. Translating gives CASSYSSQSYNEQFF.

This sequence joins TRBV7-2 and TRBJ2-1; 10 bases agree with TRBD2. V gave up 4 bases and J gave up 2 bases; unmatched junction bases: 8. This CDR3 is 17 amino acids long. The germline gives CDR1 SGHTA, CDR2 FQGNSA. CDR3 sequence (DNA): TGTGCCAGCAGCTACCCGGCCCTAGCGGGGGCCTACAATGAGCAGTTCTTC. Protein product: CASSYPALAGAYNEQFF.

This clone is a singleton in its sample. The genes are TRBV9 and TRBJ2-5, with TRBD2 identical over 7 bases. Per the germline V gene, CDR1 is SGDLS and CDR2 is YYNGEE. V lost 0 bases, J lost 5 bases, and 4 bases stayed unmatched. This CDR3 is 14 amino acids long. CDR3 sequence (DNA): TGTGCCAGCAGCGTAGCTACCGGGGGGGAGACCCAGTACTTC. Translating it yields CASSVATGGETQYF.

This rearrangement joins TRBV7-3 to TRBJ2-3; 11 bases map to TRBD2. The CDR3 is 15 residues long. V lost 8 bases, J lost 5 bases, and 9 bases stayed unmatched. Germline loops: CDR1 SGHTA, CDR2 FQGTGA. The CDR3 coding sequence is TGTGCCAGCCGACTAGCGGGGCGCCCACAAGATACGCAGTATTTT. It codes for CASRLAGRPQDTQYF.

V gene TRBV2 combines with J gene TRBJ2-3; TRBD1 might be the D (5 bases). The CDR3 has 15 amino acids. V was clipped by 6 bases and J by 1 base, with 14 bases between them. Germline V gene lookup returns CDR1 SNHLY and CDR2 FYNNEI. The CDR3 nucleotides read TGTGCCAGCAGGACCCAGGGATTAGGCACAGATACGCAGTATTTT. Encoded protein: CASRTQGLGTDTQYF. The entire variable domain, with the rest obtained from reference TRBV2 and TRBJ2-3, is as follows: EPEVTQTPSHQVTQMGQEVILRCVPISNHLYFYWYRQILGQKVEFLVSFYNNEISEKSEIFDDQFSVERPDGSNFTLKIRSTKLEDSAMYFCASRTQGLGTDTQYFGPGTRLTVL.

The chain carries TRBV5-1 and TRBJ2-5; 9 nucleotides line up with TRBD1. CDR1 SGHRS and CDR2 YFSETQ come from the germline V gene. J was trimmed by 5 bases and V by 5 bases; bases with no gene match: 7. This CDR3 contains 14 residues. CDR3: CASRGTGKVETQYF. The CDR3 bases are TGCGCCAGCAGAGGGACAGGGAAAGTCGAGACCCAGTACTTC.

Judged by abundance, this clone is medium-sized. The genes are TRBV7-9 and TRBJ1-4, with D unresolved. Between the trimmed V and J ends, which lost 5 bases and 8 bases, there was a span of 12 bases. The CDR3 consists of 13 residues. The germline V gene encodes CDR1 SEHNR and CDR2 FQNEAQ (reference sequence). The CDR3 loop is CASSAYGEEKLFF. The CDR3 bases are TGTGCCAGCAGCGCTTATGGGGAGGAAAAACTGTTTTTT.

The chain combines TRBV30 with TRBJ2-7; D unresolved. Germline CDR1 reads GTSNPN; CDR2 reads SVGIG (reference sequence). The CDR3 loop spans 13 amino acids. Trimming cost V 1 base and J 2 bases, with 9 bases left between them. The CDR3 sequence is CAWSEPVAYEQYF. CDR3 nucleotide sequence: TGTGCCTGGAGTGAGCCGGTAGCCTACGAGCAGTACTTC. Filled out from reference TRBV30 and TRBJ2-7, the complete variable domain reads SQTIHQWPATLVQPVGSPLSLECTVEGTSNPNLYWYRQAAGRGLQLLFYSVGIGQISSEVPQNLSASRPQDRQFILSSKKLLLSDSGFYLCAWSEPVAYEQYFGPGTRLTVT.

The sample holds one count of this clone. This chain joins TRBV7-6 and TRBJ1-2; weak D call: TRBD1 (6 bases). The ends were cut back, 2 bases at V and 4 bases at J, with 20 bases in the middle. The CDR3 loop spans 17 amino acids. Germline V lookup: CDR1 SGHVS, CDR2 FNYEAQ. The CDR3 bases are TGTGCCAGCAGCTTATCAACTTATGCGGGGGCGAGCTATGGCTACACCTTC. This sequence encodes CASSLSTYAGASYGYTF.

The chain is built from TRBV14 and TRBJ2-7; tentative D call: TRBD2 (5 bases). Trimming shortened V by 2 bases and J by 3 bases, and 11 bases separated the two germline ends. CDR1 is SGHDN, CDR2 FVKESK, per germline. This CDR3 is 14 amino acids long. CDR3 sequence: CASSQSPSYYEQYF. CDR3 in DNA: TGTGCCAGCAGCCAAAGTCCTAGCTACTACGAGCAGTACTTC.

The chain uses TRBV5-1 and TRBJ1-1, with D possibly being TRBD1 (5 bases). The length of the CDR3 is 14 residues. V shed 5 bases and J shed 1 base, with 12 bases lying between them. Germline V lookup: CDR1 SGHRS, CDR2 YFSETQ. The CDR3 protein is CASRRGGENTEAFF. The CDR3 coding sequence is TGCGCCAGCAGACGGGGGGGAGAGAACACTGAAGCTTTCTTT.

This clone was picked up many times. The V gene is TRBV4-2, the J gene TRBJ2-6; maybe TRBD2 (5 bases). The CDR3 is 15 residues long. The germline V gene has CDR1 LGHNA and CDR2 YNFKEQ. Trimming removed 9 bases from V and 0 bases from J, with 12 bases in between. The CDR3 DNA reads TGTGCCAGTCGGACTGAAAGCTCTGGGGCCAACGTCCTGACTTTC. It specifies CASRTESSGANVLTF.

In this sample, this clone turned up a few times. The chain carries TRBV2 and TRBJ2-7, with D possibly matching TRBD2 (5 bases). CDR3 length: 12 amino acids. The V gene lost 3 bases and the J gene lost 2 bases, with 5 bases spanning the gap. Germline V gives CDR1 SNHLY, CDR2 FYNNEI. CDR3: CASSETTYEQYF. The CDR3 nucleotides read TGTGCCAGCAGTGAGACTACCTACGAGCAGTACTTC.

The rearrangement joins TRBV6-5 to TRBJ2-1; possibly TRBD2 for D (6 bases). V lost 2 bases, J lost 6 bases, and 17 bases lay in between. This CDR3 spans 16 amino acids. From germline, CDR1 is MNHEY and CDR2 SVGAGI. The CDR3 coding sequence is TGTGCCAGCAGTTACGTCGGGACGGGACTCCTCAATGAGCAGTTCTTC. This codes for CASSYVGTGLLNEQFF.